This TCR beta chain was documented in a study of shared clonotypes between healthy human individuals. Study-wide results and limits: The study found about 5% of naive CD4 clonotypes shared across several donors.

Notes on this clone: Its target is unknown.

The repertoire was sequenced with immunoSEQ multiplex PCR; TCRdb's copy has only in-frame clones and lacks some. In the table there are about 960,000 clones, approximately 76% of which are singletons. The ends were cut back, 0 bases at V and 6 bases at J, with 14 bases in the middle. This CDR3 is built from 15 residues. The CD4+ fraction was divided into a CD45RA+ naive subset and a CD45RA-negative memory subset. The V call is TRBV23-1, the J call TRBJ1-1; a possible D gene is TRBD1 (5 bases). TRBV23-1 is flagged as an ORF with uncertain function. Input material: memory CD4+ T cells sorted from blood. This sample's subset: CD45RA-negative fraction. This sequence was found in a man aged 18 to 30 in good health. CDR3 sequence (DNA): TGCGCCAGCAGTCAATCGGGCAGGGCGTCAGCTGAAGCTTTCTTT. Translating it yields CASSQSGRASAEAFF.